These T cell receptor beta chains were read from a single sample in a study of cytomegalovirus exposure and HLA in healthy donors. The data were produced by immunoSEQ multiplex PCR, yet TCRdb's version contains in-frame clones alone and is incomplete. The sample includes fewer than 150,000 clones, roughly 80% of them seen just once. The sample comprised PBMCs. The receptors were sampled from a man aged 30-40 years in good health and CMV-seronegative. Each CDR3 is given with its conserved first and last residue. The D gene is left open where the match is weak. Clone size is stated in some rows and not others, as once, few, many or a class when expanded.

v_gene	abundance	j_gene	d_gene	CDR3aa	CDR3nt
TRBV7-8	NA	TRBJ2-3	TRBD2	CASSLLTGGFSSTDTQYF	TGTGCCAGCAGCTTACTCACGGGGGGTTTTTCTAGCACAGATACGCAGTATTTT
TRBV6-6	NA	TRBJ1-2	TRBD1	CASSKGAHGYTF	TGTGCCAGCAGTAAGGGGGCCCATGGCTACACCTTC
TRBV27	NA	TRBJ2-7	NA	CASSSYGGQTYEQYF	TGTGCCAGCAGTTCCTACGGGGGGCAAACCTACGAGCAGTACTTC
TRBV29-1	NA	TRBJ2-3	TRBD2	CSVRKAGVADTQYF	TGCAGCGTTCGAAAAGCGGGAGTAGCAGATACGCAGTATTTT
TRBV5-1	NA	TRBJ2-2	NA	CASSLDLPNTGELFF	TGCGCCAGCAGCTTGGATCTTCCGAACACCGGGGAGCTGTTTTTT
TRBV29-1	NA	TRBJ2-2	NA	CSVAPQTPGTGELFF	TGCAGCGTCGCCCCGCAGACTCCCGGGACCGGGGAGCTGTTTTTT
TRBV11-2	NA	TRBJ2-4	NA	CASSDTSTGVAKNIQYF	TGTGCCAGCAGCGATACTTCGACAGGTGTAGCCAAAAACATTCAGTACTTC
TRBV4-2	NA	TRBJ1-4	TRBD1	CASSQDGGQGSEKLFF	TGTGCCAGCAGCCAAGATGGGGGACAGGGGAGTGAAAAACTGTTTTTT
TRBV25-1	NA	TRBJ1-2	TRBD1	CASSGGTGGGYGYTF	TGTGCCAGCAGTGGCGGGACAGGGGGCGGCTATGGCTACACCTTC
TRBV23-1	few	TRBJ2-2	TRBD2	CASTPGLAGGEGTGELFF	TGCGCCAGCACCCCGGGGCTAGCGGGAGGAGAAGGGACCGGGGAGCTGTTTTTT
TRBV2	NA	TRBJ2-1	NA	CASSGAYNEQFF	TGTGCCAGCAGCGGAGCCTACAATGAGCAGTTCTTC
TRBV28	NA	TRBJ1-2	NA	CASGRVNYGYTF	TGTGCCAGTGGCAGGGTGAACTATGGCTACACCTTC
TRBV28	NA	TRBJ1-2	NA	CASSPAQGWGYTF	TGTGCCAGCAGCCCGGCGCAGGGATGGGGCTACACCTTC
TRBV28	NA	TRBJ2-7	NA	CASSPTPDSPYEQYF	TGTGCCAGCAGTCCCACGCCGGACAGCCCCTACGAGCAGTACTTC
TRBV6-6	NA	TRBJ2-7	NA	CASRHSGIAYEQYF	TGTGCCAGCAGACATTCCGGGATAGCCTACGAGCAGTACTTC
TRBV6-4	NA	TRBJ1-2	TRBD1	CASSDSGGAGGYTF	TGTGCCAGCAGTGATTCAGGGGGCGCAGGTGGCTACACCTTC
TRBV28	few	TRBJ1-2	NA	CASSRRGGRRGYTF	TGTGCCAGCAGTCGTCGGGGGGGCCGTCGTGGCTACACCTTC
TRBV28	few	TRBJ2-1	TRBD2	CASSLSGGPWNEQFF	TGTGCCAGCAGTTTATCGGGAGGGCCTTGGAATGAGCAGTTCTTC